A single sample gave rise to the 5 T cell receptor beta chains below, sequenced in a study of CD8 T cells in ankylosing spondylitis. TCRdb ran MiXCR on the 5' RACE reads and lists one entry per CDR3 protein. The sample yields 200,000 to 300,000 distinct CDR3 sequences, 7.5% to 9.5% seen once. Input material: blood, either unsorted or a sorted T cell fraction (not recorded which). The receptors originated from a female donor with ankylosing spondylitis or in good health (not recorded which).

The rearrangement uses TRBV6-1 and TRBJ2-1; TRBD2 matches at 12 bases. V shed 6 bases and J 14 bases; nucleotides not matched to a gene: 23. This CDR3 spans 18 amino acids. Germline V gene sequence: CDR1 MNHNS, CDR2 SASEGT. CDR3 in amino acids: CASRGQAPGTSGHATKFF. The CDR3 DNA follows: TGTGCCAGCAGAGGACAGGCCCCCGGGACTAGCGGGCACGCCACGAAGTTCTTC.

For this clonotype: A much bigger clone sits one base away, suggesting this may be a read error. The chain links TRBV19 to TRBJ2-2; TRBD1 or TRBD2 may be the D gene (5 bases each). This CDR3 is 14 amino acids long. Germline V gene data show CDR1 as LNHDA and CDR2 as SQIVND (reference sequence). The CDR3 region has the DNA TGTGCCAGTAGCCGCAGGGTAGTGGCCGGGGAGCGGTTTTTT. Amino acid sequence: CASSRRVVAGERFF.

V is TRBV7-2 and J is TRBJ2-3; TRBD2 agrees at 11 bases. Germline V CDR1 and CDR2: SGHTA, FQGNSA. The CDR3 is 17 amino acids. J lost 3 bases, V lost 7 bases, and 12 bases had no gene match. The chain's CDR3 is CASTSRRASGRTDTQYF. The CDR3, as DNA: TGTGCCAGCACTTCTAGACGGGCTAGCGGGAGGACAGATACGCAGTATTTT. Combining the CDR3 with reference TRBV7-2 and TRBJ2-3 gives the whole variable domain GAGVSQSPSNKVTEKGKDVELRCDPISGHTALYWYRQSLGQGLEFLIYFQGNSAPDKSGLPSDRFSAERTGGSVSTLTIQRTQQEDSAVYLCASTSRRASGRTDTQYFGPGTRLTVL.

This clonotype has ten or more counts. This chain links TRBV7-2 with TRBJ2-7, with 9 bases lining up with TRBD2. This CDR3 spans 15 amino acids. Germline lookup yields CDR1 SGHTA and CDR2 FQGNSA. V shed 3 bases, J shed 7 bases, and the junction held 10 bases outside the gene matches. The CDR3 region has the DNA TGTGCCAGCAGCTTGGGACTAGCACATACCTGGGAGCAGTACTTC. Translated: CASSLGLAHTWEQYF.

As regards this clonotype: This could be a read error, since a much larger clone is one nucleotide away. As the CDR3 is not closed by the conserved phenylalanine or tryptophan, this likely results from a read error. The rearrangement uses TRBV4-3 and TRBJ2-1, with TRBD2 matching over 7 bases. The CDR3 spans 18 residues. In germline, CDR1 is LGHNA, CDR2 YSLEER. The trim removed 0 bases at V and 0 bases at J, leaving 8 bases unmatched. The CDR3 bases are TGCGCCAGCAGCCAAGAGGGAGTGGGAGGGAGCTCCTACAATGAGCAGTTCATC. It translates to CASSQEGVGGSSYNEQFI.